The clone carrying this T cell receptor (beta chain) came up many times. What it binds is not known. This record comes from a study of response to subunit inactivated influenza vaccine. Study-level points and caveats: There was a suggestion from the authors that each seasonal influenza vaccination recruits few new T cells.

TCRdb itself ran the RT-PCR reads through MiXCR, one entry per CDR3 protein. Of almost 600,000 distinct CDR3 sequences listed, around 13% are singletons. CDR1 is SQVTM and CDR2 is ANQGSEA in the germline V gene. Trimming removed 4 bases at V and 6 bases at J, with 12 bases between. CDR3 size: 12 residues. This chain joins TRBV29-1 and TRBJ1-1, with D unresolved. The input for sequencing was PBMCs from blood, taken about 11 days after vaccination. The receptor was derived from a man aged 50 to 60 who received an inactivated influenza vaccine. The CDR3 DNA reads as TGCAGCGTTGTGACCACAGCCTCTGAAGCTTTCTTT. This gives the protein CSVVTTASEAFF.